A selection of T cell receptor beta chains follows, all from one sample in a study of blood T cells in healthy people across ages. MiXCR, applied by TCRdb to the 5' RACE reads, yields one record per CDR3 protein. The top ten clones hold 20% to 25% of a sample with roughly 800,000 distinct CDR3 sequences, roughly 64% of them seen once. What was sequenced was blood. These receptors were collected from a man aged 30 to 45 in good health. The CDR3 runs from the conserved cysteine through the conserved F or W. The D gene is left open where the match is weak. The size field is filled for only some rows; it gives once, few, many or a size class.

clone_size,d_call,j_call,v_call,cdr3_nt,cdr3_aa
NA,NA,TRBJ1-5,TRBV7-2,TGTGCCAGCAGCCCAATACGCAGTAGCAATCAGCCCCAGCATTTT,CASSPIRSSNQPQHF
NA,NA,TRBJ2-7,TRBV25-1,TGTGCCAGCAGTGAAACGGGACAAGAATACGAGCAGTACTTC,CASSETGQEYEQYF
NA,NA,TRBJ2-7,TRBV18,TGTGCCAGCGCAACTAACTATCTGGGGATCTCCTACGAGCAGTACTTC,CASATNYLGISYEQYF
NA,NA,TRBJ1-2,TRBV7-2,TGTGCCAGCAGCTTAGAGGGGACCGCTCCTGGCTACACCTTC,CASSLEGTAPGYTF
NA,NA,TRBJ2-4,TRBV13,TGTGCCAGCAGCTTAAGGGACGCCCTGGGAGAGCAGTACTTC,CASSLRDALGEQYF
few,NA,TRBJ2-7,TRBV13,TGTGCCAGCAGCCCCGGACCGGGCGACGAGCAGTACTTC,CASSPGPGDEQYF
NA,NA,TRBJ2-4,TRBV9,TGTGCCAGCAGCGTAGTATGGAGGGAGCCCAAAAACATTCAGTACTTC,CASSVVWREPKNIQYF
many,TRBD1,TRBJ2-1,TRBV27,TGTGCCAGCAGTTTATGGGGACAGCATAACAATGAGCAGTTCTTC,CASSLWGQHNNEQFF
NA,NA,TRBJ2-7,TRBV15,TGTGCCACCAGCAGAGGGTGGGGGACCTCCTACGAGCAGTACTTC,CATSRGWGTSYEQYF
NA,TRBD2,TRBJ2-1,TRBV25-1,TGTGCCAGCAGTGAGGGAGGACTAGCGGGAAATAATGAGCAGTTCTTC,CASSEGGLAGNNEQFF
few,TRBD1,TRBJ2-5,TRBV6-5,TGTGCCAGCAGTATAACAGGGGTCTTGTACCAAGAGACCCAGTACTTC,CASSITGVLYQETQYF
once,NA,TRBJ1-2,TRBV12-3/TRBV12-4,TGTGCCAGCAGCCAGAGTTTTTACCATGGCTACACCTTC,CASSQSFYHGYTF
few,NA,TRBJ2-3,TRBV6-1,TGTGCCAGCGGGAGGGCAGGGGTGGACACAGATACGCAGTATTTT,CASGRAGVDTDTQYF
NA,TRBD2,TRBJ2-1,TRBV4-1,TGCGCCAGTGGACTAGCGGGAGGGCCGGTAAATGAGCAGTTCTTC,CASGLAGGPVNEQFF
NA,TRBD1,TRBJ2-7,TRBV11-2,TGTGCCAGCAGCTTAGTACAAGGGGGCGTGGGTGAGCAGTACTTC,CASSLVQGGVGEQYF
NA,TRBD1,TRBJ2-3,TRBV20-1,TGCAGTGCTCACAGGGGAGATACGCAGTATTTT,CSAHRGDTQYF
once,NA,TRBJ2-5,TRBV29-1,TGCAGCGTTGAACCGGGAATCGGACAATTTGGGAATGAGCAGTACTTC,CSVEPGIGQFGNEQYF
once,TRBD1,TRBJ2-7,TRBV7-2,TGTGCCAGCAGCTTAGCTCTGGCAGGGGGCTACTACGAGCAGTACTTC,CASSLALAGGYYEQYF
once,TRBD2,TRBJ2-1,TRBV7-2,TGTGCCAGCAGCTTAGTTGCGGGATCGGGAGGTGAGCAGTTCTTC,CASSLVAGSGGEQFF
NA,NA,TRBJ1-1,TRBV7-3,TGTGCCAGCAGCTTAGCCTCCGGGAACACTGAAGCTTTCTTT,CASSLASGNTEAFF
NA,TRBD2,TRBJ2-1,TRBV10-3,TGTGCCATCAGTGAGTCAGGTCGGACTAGCGGTGACAATGAGCAGTTCTTC,CAISESGRTSGDNEQFF
once,NA,TRBJ2-5,TRBV11-2,TGTGCCAGCAGTTTCCCAGTGGAGGGGGGGTCGGATGAGCAGTACTTC,CASSFPVEGGSDEQYF
NA,NA,TRBJ2-1,TRBV4-1,TGCGCCAGCAGCCAAGCATCCAGGGACAATGAGCAGTTCTTC,CASSQASRDNEQFF
NA,NA,TRBJ1-2,TRBV5-6,TGTGCCAGCAGAGCAACCGATGGGGCAGATGGCTACACCTTC,CASRATDGADGYTF
NA,NA,TRBJ2-1,TRBV15,TGTGCCACCAGCAGAGACAGGGGCGGGGGATTGGGAAATGAGCAGTTCTTC,CATSRDRGGGLGNEQFF
few,NA,TRBJ2-5,TRBV7-2,TGTGCCAGCAGTCCCGTTAGCAACCGAGAGACCCAGTACTTC,CASSPVSNRETQYF